The entry that follows covers one TCR beta chain sequence. Its target is unknown. This sample is drawn from a study of T-cell reconstitution after alpha-beta-depleted transplantation in children. Study-wide results and caveats: After one year, T-cell counts and TCRbeta diversity mostly came from new T cells. Several hundred rapidly expanded clones from non-depleted graft cells reportedly supplied alpha-beta T cells about two months post-transplant. Surviving recipient T cells and thymic progenitors underlay high day-60 TCRbeta diversity in some patients.

J lost 3 bases, V lost 7 bases, and 9 bases had no gene match. The CDR3 is 14 amino acids. In germline, CDR1 is DFQATT, CDR2 SNEGSKA (reference sequence). TCRbeta library construction was performed incorporating unique molecular identifiers. TCRdb called the PCR reads again in MiXCR, with one record for every CDR3 protein. The sample yields 450,000 to 550,000 distinct CDR3 sequences, roughly an eighth seen once. This clonotype originated in a female patient between 2 and 15 years old who had a stem cell transplant for aplastic anemia, so the T cells may come from the graft donor. The material was PBMCs, mostly from graft donor cells, obtained 180 days after TCRalphabeta/CD19-depleted stem cell transplant. The genes are TRBV20-1 and TRBJ2-7; 10 bases align to TRBD2. The CDR3 reads CSVKAGGRGYEQYF. CDR3 nucleotides: TGCAGTGTAAAAGCGGGAGGGAGGGGCTACGAGCAGTACTTC.